The 20 T cell receptor beta chains below all came from one sample that was sequenced in a study of CD8 T cells in ankylosing spondylitis. Which antigens these TCRs recognize remains unknown. Notes on the study in general: A motif of eight highly homologous TCR beta variants was seen as apparently characteristic of ankylosing spondylitis blood.

TCRdb reprocessed the 5' RACE reads via MiXCR and lists one record per CDR3 protein. The repertoire consists of 390,000 or so distinct CDR3 sequences, with approximately 20% occurring once and the leading ten covering about a sixth. The sequenced material came from blood, either unsorted or a sorted T cell fraction (not recorded which). The receptors were sampled from a male donor with ankylosing spondylitis.

The J gene is TRBJ2-7, the V gene TRBV6-1, with a possible D match to TRBD1 (5 bases). Germline V CDR1 and CDR2: MNHNS, SASEGT. The CDR3 totals 12 residues. As DNA, the CDR3 is TGTGCAACCGGGCCTAGGGGTTCCGAGCAGTACTTC. It specifies CATGPRGSEQYF.

V usage is TRBV19 and J usage is TRBJ1-1; D possibly corresponds to TRBD1 (6 bases). The germline V gene has CDR1 LNHDA and CDR2 SQIVND (reference sequence). Deletions cut 10 bases from V and 1 base from J, with 16 bases between. This CDR3 has 14 amino acids. CDR3 bases: TGTGCCACCAGAATCCAGGGGACGAACACTGAAGCTTTCTTT. This gives the protein CATRIQGTNTEAFF.

This clonotype was counted only a few times. The chain employs TRBV20-1 and TRBJ1-3; TRBD1 agrees at 8 bases. Germline values: CDR1 DFQATT, CDR2 SNEGSKA (reference sequence). This CDR3 has 14 residues. Trimming took 2 bases from V and 8 from J; bases not matched to a gene: 8. The CDR3 bases are TGCAGTGCTAGACCCGGACAGGGAGGAGACACCATATATTTT. Its protein product is CSARPGQGGDTIYF.

This clonotype has just a few counts. The gene calls are TRBV5-1 and TRBJ2-1; 7 positions match TRBD1. Germline trimming cut 3 bases from V and 1 base from J; bases unmatched to any gene: 7. Germline V gene lookup returns CDR1 SGHRS and CDR2 YFSETQ. This CDR3 is built from 16 residues. The CDR3 sequence: CASSSPYRGSYNEQFF. In nucleotides, the CDR3 is TGCGCCAGCAGCTCACCATACAGGGGATCCTACAATGAGCAGTTCTTC. Full variable domain (remainder filled in from reference TRBV5-1 and TRBJ2-1): KAGVTQTPRYLIKTRGQQVTLSCSPISGHRSVSWYQQTPGQGLQFLFEYFSETQRNKGNFPGRFSGRQFSNSRSEMNVSTLELGDSALYLCASSSPYRGSYNEQFFGPGTRLTVL.

This chain connects TRBV5-1 to TRBJ2-3; D call uncertain. V gave up 4 bases and J gave up 2 bases, with 11 bases separating them. The CDR3 has 14 amino acids. Germline CDR1 SGHRS, CDR2 YFSETQ. CDR3 coding DNA: TGCGCCAGCAGCCTATCACAGAACACAGATACGCAGTATTTT. This translates into CASSLSQNTDTQYF.

This clonotype was seen many times. This chain connects TRBV15 to TRBJ1-2; 8 nucleotides agree with TRBD1. Germline V gene data show CDR1 as LNHNV and CDR2 as YYDKDF (reference sequence). With V trimmed by 2 bases and J by 8 bases, 10 bases remained unmatched. The CDR3 runs 15 residues. CDR3 sequence reads: CATSRLLTGVSGYTF. CDR3 in DNA: TGTGCCACCAGCAGACTTCTGACAGGGGTTAGCGGCTACACCTTC.

This chain joins TRBV7-2 and TRBJ2-7; maybe TRBD1 (6 bases). Germline lookup yields CDR1 SGHTA and CDR2 FQGNSA. This CDR3 has 15 amino acids. V dropped 5 bases and J dropped 2 bases, with 16 bases sitting between them. The CDR3 spells CASSLRGGFTYEQYF. The CDR3 coding sequence is TGTGCCAGCAGCCTCAGGGGCGGTTTTACCTACGAGCAGTACTTC.

The rearrangement uses TRBV29-1 and TRBJ2-5; 7 bases line up with TRBD2. V lost 4 bases, J lost 1 base, and 3 bases stayed unmatched. Germline-derived CDR1 and CDR2 are SQVTM and ANQGSEA. The CDR3 is 13 residues long. The CDR3 region has the DNA TGCAGCGTTGTGGGGGGGAGCCAAGAGACCCAGTACTTC. It encodes CSVVGGSQETQYF.

The V and J genes are TRBV7-2 and TRBJ2-4, with D perhaps TRBD1 (7 bases). Trimming stripped 5 bases from V and 4 bases from J, with 15 bases between. Germline CDR1 and CDR2: SGHTA and FQGNSA. There are 15 residues in the CDR3. CDR3 bases: TGTGCCAGCAGCCCCGCGGGGACAGATAAAAACATTCAGTACTTC. Translating it yields CASSPAGTDKNIQYF.

This clonotype came up a few times. V usage is TRBV29-1 and J usage is TRBJ1-1; 7 nucleotides match TRBD1. Germline loops: CDR1 SQVTM, CDR2 ANQGSEA. J lost 3 bases, V lost 7 bases, and 8 bases had no gene match. This CDR3 spans 13 amino acids. The CDR3 DNA reads TGCAGCGCCATACAGGGACAGTACACTGAAGCTTTCTTT. Residues: CSAIQGQYTEAFF. The full variable domain, rest sourced from reference TRBV29-1 and TRBJ1-1, is SAVISQKPSRDICQRGTSLTIQCQVDSQVTMMFWYRQQPGQSLTLIATANQGSEATYESGFVIDKFPISRPNLTFSTLTVSNMSPEDSSIYLCSAIQGQYTEAFFGQGTRLTVV.

V is TRBV11-2 and J is TRBJ2-1; 7 bases are shared with TRBD1. V gave up 2 bases and J gave up 2 bases; unmatched junction bases: 6. This CDR3 has 16 amino acids. CDR1 is SGHAT and CDR2 is FQNNGV in the germline V gene. The CDR3 sequence is CASSLSLGQTYNEQFF. The CDR3 nucleotides read TGTGCCAGCAGCTTAAGTCTGGGACAGACCTACAATGAGCAGTTCTTC.

The CDR3 region has the DNA TGTGCCATCAGTATGAACACTGAAGCTTTCTTT. Its protein is CAISMNTEAFF. This chain links TRBV10-3 with TRBJ1-1; D remains ambiguous. Per the germline V gene, CDR1 is ENHRY and CDR2 is SYGVKD. This CDR3 is 11 amino acids long. V lost 5 bases and J lost 0, with 1 base in between.

This clonotype was recorded a few times. The CDR3 here is CASRTTGGLRETQYF. The CDR3 DNA reads TGCGCCAGCAGAACTACAGGGGGCTTGCGGGAGACCCAGTACTTC. The chain carries TRBV5-1 and TRBJ2-5; 9 nucleotides match TRBD1. The CDR3 consists of 15 residues. The germline V gene encodes CDR1 SGHRS and CDR2 YFSETQ. With V trimmed by 5 bases and J by 5 bases, 10 bases remained unmatched.

The table lists this clonotype with a few counts. The chain joins TRBV15 to TRBJ2-1; 14 bases map to TRBD2. Germline CDR1 and CDR2: LNHNV and YYDKDF (reference sequence). V dropped 1 base and J dropped 4; count of bases not matched to a gene: 0. CDR3 length: 16 residues. The CDR3 DNA reads TGTGCCACCAGCAGAGGGACTAGCGGGGGGTACAATGAGCAGTTCTTC. It translates to CATSRGTSGGYNEQFF.

The J gene is TRBJ1-3, the V gene TRBV11-2; possible D gene TRBD1, 6 bases. This CDR3 has 18 residues. Deletions cut 0 bases from V and 0 bases from J, with 15 bases between. Germline CDR1 reads SGHAT; CDR2 reads FQNNGV. CDR3 bases: TGTGCCAGCAGCTTAGATCACGGCAGGGGCAACTCTGGAAACACCATATATTTT. Translating gives CASSLDHGRGNSGNTIYF.

Comments on this clonotype: A junction end diverges from the germline sequence, so it may reflect a read error. V gene TRBV2 combines with J gene TRBJ1-3, with D possibly being TRBD1 (6 bases). The CDR3 contains 15 residues. CDR1 and CDR2 from the germline V gene are SNHLY and FYNNEI. CDR3 region: CASTEQGFGGNTIYF. CDR3 DNA sequence: TGTGCCAGCACTGAACAGGGATTCGGAGGAAACACCATATATTTT.

The J gene is TRBJ2-1, the V gene TRBV18, with 8 bases fitting TRBD2. CDR3 length equals 16 residues. Germline assignment: CDR1 KGHSH and CDR2 LQKENI. Losses at the gene ends were 6 bases for V and 3 bases for J; bases not matched to a gene: 10. In nucleotides, the CDR3 is TGTGCCAGCTCCCCCCTCAGCGGGAGACTCTACAATGAGCAGTTCTTC. This encodes CASSPLSGRLYNEQFF.

This clonotype was seen at least ten times. The CDR3 here is CASSSDSSSFYGYTF. Here the CDR3 DNA reads TGTGCCAGCAGCTCCGACAGTTCCTCTTTCTATGGCTACACCTTC. This sequence joins TRBV11-2 and TRBJ1-2; TRBD1 is a possible D gene (5 bases). Germline loops: CDR1 SGHAT, CDR2 FQNNGV. This CDR3 is built from 15 residues. Trimming shortened V by 4 bases and J by 4 bases, and 16 bases separated the two germline ends.

The rearrangement joins TRBV20-1 to TRBJ1-1, with 7 positions matching TRBD1. Germline CDR1 and CDR2: DFQATT and SNEGSKA (reference sequence). The CDR3 loop spans 14 amino acids. V was pared by 6 bases and J by 5 bases, with 12 bases of the junction left unmatched. Here the CDR3 DNA reads TGCAGTGCAAACGCCAGGGGGAGGACAACTGAAGCTTTCTTT. This codes for CSANARGRTTEAFF.

The chain has TRBV9 and TRBJ2-1; the D gene is possibly TRBD2 (6 bases). This CDR3 has 15 amino acids. Between the trimmed V and J ends, which lost 2 bases and 8 bases, there was a span of 17 bases. Germline CDR1 and CDR2: SGDLS and YYNGEE. CDR3 amino acids: CASSVTGTPAYEQFF. The CDR3 nucleotides read TGTGCCAGCAGCGTCACCGGGACTCCCGCCTATGAGCAGTTCTTC.